This TCR beta chain was obtained from a study of cytomegalovirus exposure and HLA in healthy donors (dated by TCRdb to the late 2010s). With regard to the full study: According to an earlier analysis of several hundred of the donors, 150 million to 200 million T cells yielded approximately 120 million unique TCR beta sequences and about 300 Gb of sequence data. The aim of the study was to test whether cataloging public T cell receptors could identify signatures of past pathogen exposure. Donor age, sex, ethnicity and CMV serostatus were compiled alongside the repertoire data. The T cell repertoires of under 750 subjects were profiled by immunosequencing and related to cytomegalovirus serostatus. In the later analysis, no new phenotypic data were used to find candidate immune exposures; instead, reliance was placed on TCR beta sequences and their occurrence across donors. To study patterns of TCR occurrence, a later analysis re-analyzed previously published TCR beta repertoires from several hundred donors and added high-resolution HLA genotyping. HLA typing included class I and class II loci at four-digit resolution. An early release that covered around 590 HLA-typed donors contained approximately 300 gigabases of sequencing data and some 87 million unique TCR sequences. The study combined high-throughput TCR immunosequencing, statistical association of individual TCRs with disease status, and machine learning to predict cytomegalovirus infection status. On average, around 230,000 unique TCR beta nucleotide sequences were sequenced per donor among 398 genotyped donors of the cohort, with around 19% of those sequences being non-productive. Of the 300 to 500 genotyped donors, 75% to 85% were placed in the genetic ancestry cluster associated with self-reported Caucasian donors. An earlier analysis of more than 450 of the donors used high-throughput TCR beta sequencing to judge whether each TCR beta V gene segment behaved as functional or pseudogenic. Typing coverage differed by locus: A, B, C, DRB1 and DQB1 were typed in about 620-630 donors, DQA1 in roughly 510, DPA1 in 600 to 610, and DPB1 in 450 to 490. In a later genetic analysis, genome-wide SNP genotypes for about three fifths of the roughly 670 donors were used, and that subset was treated as a discovery cohort. Every repertoire in the discovery cohort had been generated on one and the same sequencing platform. Four to six DR-DQ haplotypes were handled as single units for association and clustering, since linkage in the cohort was strong. Besides the first cohort of around 670 subjects, a separate validation cohort made up of roughly 120 different subjects was used. What the authors observed across the whole study: Three of the identified cytomegalovirus-associated TCR beta chains were confirmed in vitro to be specific for cytomegalovirus antigens. An earlier analysis of approximately 540 of the donors showed that most TCR beta V segments appeared in productive rearrangements either about 87% or about 30% of the time, which broadly matched IMGT annotations. Several of the top co-occurrence clusters appeared to be linked to parvovirus B19, influenza, CMV and Epstein-Barr virus, according to a later analysis. Roughly uniform sequencing depth across donors was assumed in presence/absence analyses, although this assumption may not hold. Because counts were too low, roughly 18 rarely observed V segments, including chromosome 9 orphons, were left out of the earlier analysis of some 640 of the donors. An association between a missense DCLRE1C variant and V-gene and J-gene trimming of TCR beta chains was found in a later genetic analysis and replicated in an independent cohort. In a later analysis, HLA-associated TCR beta chains showed more clonal expansion and lower generation probabilities than non-associated chains that were equally common. CMV serostatus was the only immune exposure information available for the cohort. Across donors, most TCR sequences were observed very rarely, whereas some public TCRs were present in many individuals. According to a later analysis, most CMV-associated TCR beta chains appeared to be HLA-restricted, and the HLA associations seemed to be driven largely by CMV exposure. Some IMGT-functional V segments, including TRBV6-2 and TRBV6-3, could not be distinguished by the 87-base-pair reads and were therefore excluded. In a later analysis, 16,951 TCR beta sequences were associated with specific HLA alleles at a false discovery rate of 0.05. The sequencing pipeline was judged likely to have produced a cluster of highly shared sequence variants as a technical artifact. A further reported finding was that TCR beta sequences accurately predicted the HLA-A and HLA-B alleles for most subjects in the first cohort. In this cohort, only TCR beta chains were sequenced, and detectable features were limited by the absence of alpha or paired-chain data. When HLA alleles, especially DR and DQ, strongly co-occurred, attributing TCR associations to individual alleles was difficult. A later genetic analysis reported fewer N-insertions in productive TCRs among donors in an Asian-associated ancestry cluster than the roughly 650-donor mean. Correlated functional status among segregating V segments might reflect linkage disequilibrium, but an unknown experimental factor could not be ruled out. In both the original and validation cohorts, the classifier was reported to diagnose cytomegalovirus status with high specificity and sensitivity. A total of 150 to 200 TCR beta chains were listed by the study as associated with cytomegalovirus. The authors suggested that the approach could potentially be extended to other disease states and immunological phenotypes. In a later analysis, the rate of TCR association differed among HLA loci, with DRB1 alleles having the most associated TCRs and HLA-C alleles having the fewest. Because some donors lacked HLA typing at each locus, the association tests relied only on the typed subset.

The cohort comprised some 700 healthy bone marrow donors. All cohort members were sampled while nominally healthy, although unrecorded immune exposures were likely present. The donor was CMV seropositive and was included in the group of 250 to 300 seropositive cohort members. Each donor provided a peripheral blood sample, and peripheral blood mononuclear cells were used for TCR beta sequencing. The Qiagen DNeasy Blood Extraction Kit was used to extract genomic DNA from the blood cell samples. V is reduced by 1 base and J by 4 bases, leaving a spacing of 14 bases between them. Reading from cysteine to phenylalanine, the CDR3 counts 15 amino acids. Solely the CDR3 DNA is kept, with 45 bases framed from the first base. For CDR1 and CDR2, the germline V gene (reference sequence) lists SEHNR and FQNEAQ. The receptor library was made with the immunoSEQ multiplex PCR assay. A mixture of 60 forward primers for TCR Vbeta segments and 13 reverse primers for TCR Jbeta segments was used in the multiplex PCR. A multiplex PCR assay on genomic DNA amplified the CDR3 region of rearranged TCR beta genes. Amplified TCR beta libraries were sequenced as 87-base-pair reads on the Illumina HiSeq System. The paper's data handling went like this. In a later analysis, some 80 million unique TCR beta chains were counted across the roughly 670 repertoires, and roughly 10 million of these chains were shared by at least two donors. Raw reads were error-corrected and collapsed into unique sequences with a nearest-neighbor algorithm that merged closely related sequences to remove PCR and sequencing errors. Alignment of CDR3 sequences to IMGT reference sequences was used to assign V, D and J gene segments. For a sequence to be retained, at least a six-nucleotide match to both a V gene segment and a J gene segment was required. Rearrangements were classified as productive when the CDR3 lacked stop codons and remained in frame with V and J, and all other rearrangements were classified as non-productive. Following IMGT convention, CDR3 was defined as the stretch from the second conserved V-encoded cysteine up to the conserved J-encoded phenylalanine. The earlier analysis of some 600 of the donors excluded sequences that lacked an unambiguous match to a single V gene segment. An earlier analysis of a few hundred of the donors called V segments functional above 56.7% productive rearrangements and segregating when the between-donor standard deviation exceeded 5%. A statistical classification framework was built for diagnosing cytomegalovirus status from the catalog of TCR beta chain sequences. A later analysis assigned V and J genes by comparing TCR nucleotide sequences with IMGT/GENE-DB human TR gene sequences. Using the TCRdist pipeline, a later analysis assigned CDR3 sequences along with most-parsimonious VDJ recombination scenarios. In a later analysis, every TCR beta chain was defined by the combination of its CDR3 amino acid sequence and its V-gene family, and reads without a unique V-gene family were dropped. A later analysis removed 500 to 600 highly shared, low-generation-probability nucleotide sequences to deal with suspected cross-contamination and a sequencing artifact. For each public chain, a later analysis derived a clonal expansion index from normalized ranks of inferred template counts within each repertoire. In a later analysis, generation probabilities were computed using a VDJ recombination model fitted to out-of-frame rearrangements, and the results were checked against IGoR. In a later analysis, TCR-TCR, TCR-HLA and TCR-CMV co-occurrence was scored with hypergeometric tests, and a repertoire-size bias correction was applied to TCR pairs. To estimate false discovery rates, a later analysis permuted the HLA or CMV assignments 20 times. In a later analysis, co-occurring TCRs were grouped with DBSCAN, and TCRdist sequence similarity was added when clustering was performed within HLA-allele-positive subsets. For co-occurrence clustering, repertoires with fewer than 30,000 or more than 120,000 public chains were excluded, along with a handful of repertoires with anomalous nucleotide sharing. The table comes from immuneACCESS by way of TCRdb, which keeps in-frame sequences with V and J called. Part of the clones is missing from these tables; in studies checked, under half for an unresolved V gene and the rest for unknown reasons. That table gives V, J and clone size, and the DNA gave D and trimming. The sample table lists under 150,000 clones, about 81% of them with a count of one. Less than 6.5% of the sample is in the top ten clones.

Worth noting for this clone: Its antigen has not been determined. Base qualities are not at hand, and no much larger clone is one base apart.

The sequencing input was PBMCs. Recombination connected TRBV7-9 to TRBJ2-7, and possibly TRBD1, on 6 matching bases. The receptor comes from a woman in her thirties or forties in good health and CMV-seropositive. The DNA sequence is as follows: TGTGCCAGCAGCTTAGTAAGTAGGGGGTCATACGAGCAGTACTTC. This encodes CASSLVSRGSYEQYF.